This is a list of T cell receptor beta chains from one sample in a study of spatial heterogeneity in lung cancer. A single record per CDR3 protein comes from TCRdb applying MiXCR to the 5' RACE reads. The sample lists fewer than 45,000 distinct CDR3 sequences, about 11% seen once, with 17% in the top ten. Sample: PBMCs, taken at follow-up. These receptors originate from a female donor with early-stage non-small cell lung cancer. Each CDR3 is given with its conserved first and last residue. A D gene is named only where the DNA matches it firmly. The size field is filled for only some rows; it gives once, few, many or a size class.

d_call: .; v_call: TRBV4-3; j_call: TRBJ2-3; clone_size: many; cdr3_aa: CASSLALPLRTQYF
d_call: TRBD1; v_call: TRBV20-1; j_call: TRBJ1-6; clone_size: many; cdr3_aa: CSAVSGQGTSPLHF
d_call: TRBD1; v_call: TRBV6-5; j_call: TRBJ2-5; clone_size: few; cdr3_aa: CASRRQGVVETQYF
d_call: .; v_call: TRBV7-9; j_call: TRBJ2-7; clone_size: few; cdr3_aa: CASSLRGNYEQYF
d_call: .; v_call: TRBV5-1; j_call: TRBJ1-3; clone_size: .; cdr3_aa: CASSLGQAGNTIYF
d_call: .; v_call: TRBV7-8; j_call: TRBJ1-6; clone_size: many; cdr3_aa: CASSLVVGPGSPLHF
d_call: TRBD2; v_call: TRBV20-1; j_call: TRBJ2-7; clone_size: few; cdr3_aa: CIVLRLAGDYYEQYF
d_call: TRBD1; v_call: TRBV28; j_call: TRBJ2-7; clone_size: few; cdr3_aa: CASRVGQVSSYEQYF
d_call: TRBD2; v_call: TRBV6-2/TRBV6-3; j_call: TRBJ2-1; clone_size: many; cdr3_aa: CASSYSMSLAGGDEQFF
d_call: .; v_call: TRBV19; j_call: TRBJ1-2; clone_size: many; cdr3_aa: CASSITDGYTF
d_call: .; v_call: TRBV15; j_call: TRBJ2-3; clone_size: many; cdr3_aa: CATSRDRTDTQYF
d_call: .; v_call: TRBV29-1; j_call: TRBJ2-7; clone_size: many; cdr3_aa: CSVELGVNEQYF
d_call: .; v_call: TRBV28; j_call: TRBJ1-1; clone_size: .; cdr3_aa: CASSPSGGLGTEAFF
d_call: TRBD1; v_call: TRBV6-2/TRBV6-3; j_call: TRBJ2-7; clone_size: .; cdr3_aa: CASSWDSSYEQYF
d_call: .; v_call: TRBV7-8; j_call: TRBJ2-7; clone_size: few; cdr3_aa: CASSLDGGIYEQYF
d_call: TRBD1; v_call: TRBV7-9; j_call: TRBJ1-4; clone_size: many; cdr3_aa: CASSTRQGRDEKLFF
d_call: .; v_call: TRBV5-1; j_call: TRBJ2-7; clone_size: many; cdr3_aa: CASSLSGSSYEQYF
d_call: .; v_call: TRBV6-2/TRBV6-3; j_call: TRBJ2-5; clone_size: many; cdr3_aa: CASTDPGWETQYF
d_call: TRBD1; v_call: TRBV20-1; j_call: TRBJ2-7; clone_size: many; cdr3_aa: CSAREGGPRDEQYF
d_call: TRBD1; v_call: TRBV2; j_call: TRBJ2-7; clone_size: .; cdr3_aa: CASRGQLEQYF
d_call: .; v_call: TRBV29-1; j_call: TRBJ1-2; clone_size: many; cdr3_aa: CSVEDPTGYTF
d_call: TRBD1; v_call: TRBV27; j_call: TRBJ1-6; clone_size: many; cdr3_aa: CASSLQGNNSPLHF
d_call: .; v_call: TRBV20-1; j_call: TRBJ2-5; clone_size: few; cdr3_aa: CSASSEGTQYF
d_call: .; v_call: TRBV7-2; j_call: TRBJ2-5; clone_size: few; cdr3_aa: CASSFPQGTQYF
d_call: .; v_call: TRBV14; j_call: TRBJ2-7; clone_size: many; cdr3_aa: CASSHYYEQYF
d_call: TRBD2; v_call: TRBV18; j_call: TRBJ2-1; clone_size: many; cdr3_aa: CASSPGPPLAGGNEQFF
d_call: .; v_call: TRBV12-3/TRBV12-4; j_call: TRBJ2-4; clone_size: .; cdr3_aa: CASSFARTRHLAKNIQYF
d_call: TRBD2; v_call: TRBV5-1; j_call: TRBJ2-1; clone_size: many; cdr3_aa: CASSLSGTTYNEQFF
d_call: .; v_call: TRBV29-1; j_call: TRBJ2-3; clone_size: few; cdr3_aa: CSARRDTARPDTQYF
d_call: .; v_call: TRBV3-1; j_call: TRBJ1-1; clone_size: many; cdr3_aa: CASSQDFVGPAEAFF
d_call: .; v_call: TRBV28; j_call: TRBJ1-1; clone_size: few; cdr3_aa: CASSEPGRVNTEAFF
d_call: TRBD2; v_call: TRBV5-1; j_call: TRBJ2-5; clone_size: .; cdr3_aa: CASSLASSGGPTQETQYF
d_call: .; v_call: TRBV6-2/TRBV6-3; j_call: TRBJ2-2; clone_size: few; cdr3_aa: CASSYGPFQGELFF
d_call: .; v_call: TRBV7-2; j_call: TRBJ1-1; clone_size: few; cdr3_aa: CASSSPGRTEAFF
d_call: .; v_call: TRBV5-4; j_call: TRBJ2-5; clone_size: .; cdr3_aa: CASSLALWGAQETQYF
d_call: TRBD1; v_call: TRBV7-9; j_call: TRBJ1-1; clone_size: many; cdr3_aa: CASSRRTGTEAFF
d_call: .; v_call: TRBV19; j_call: TRBJ1-4; clone_size: few; cdr3_aa: CASSKGQRNEKLFF
d_call: TRBD1; v_call: TRBV4-1; j_call: TRBJ1-1; clone_size: few; cdr3_aa: CASSLTDRGHNEAFF
d_call: .; v_call: TRBV4-3; j_call: TRBJ2-3; clone_size: many; cdr3_aa: CASSQRGTDTQYF
d_call: TRBD1; v_call: TRBV5-6; j_call: TRBJ1-1; clone_size: many; cdr3_aa: CASSLRTGGAFF
d_call: TRBD1; v_call: TRBV7-2; j_call: TRBJ2-3; clone_size: .; cdr3_aa: CASSIGTVPDTQYF
d_call: .; v_call: TRBV10-3; j_call: TRBJ1-1; clone_size: few; cdr3_aa: CAISEGGSEAFF
d_call: .; v_call: TRBV5-1; j_call: TRBJ2-3; clone_size: many; cdr3_aa: CASSLKGGGLTDTQYF
d_call: .; v_call: TRBV7-9; j_call: TRBJ2-1; clone_size: few; cdr3_aa: CASSPRANDNEQFF
d_call: .; v_call: TRBV20-1; j_call: TRBJ1-5; clone_size: few; cdr3_aa: CSARDPNQGNQPQHF
d_call: .; v_call: TRBV6-5; j_call: TRBJ1-5; clone_size: few; cdr3_aa: CVTRGGSNQPQHF
d_call: .; v_call: TRBV28; j_call: TRBJ1-2; clone_size: few; cdr3_aa: CASTILRTVNYGYTF
d_call: .; v_call: TRBV3-1; j_call: TRBJ1-1; clone_size: many; cdr3_aa: CASRGPNRAEAFF
d_call: .; v_call: TRBV2; j_call: TRBJ1-5; clone_size: .; cdr3_aa: CASSGLNQPQHF
d_call: TRBD2; v_call: TRBV5-6; j_call: TRBJ2-1; clone_size: .; cdr3_aa: CASSFIAGVQYNEQFF
d_call: TRBD1; v_call: TRBV6-5; j_call: TRBJ1-1; clone_size: .; cdr3_aa: CASSSSTGLNTEAFF
d_call: .; v_call: TRBV5-6; j_call: TRBJ1-5; clone_size: few; cdr3_aa: CASQGNNQPQHF
d_call: .; v_call: TRBV29-1; j_call: TRBJ2-7; clone_size: few; cdr3_aa: CSVEEVLTGNSYEQYF
d_call: .; v_call: TRBV3-1; j_call: TRBJ2-3; clone_size: many; cdr3_aa: CASSPRRTGIDTQYF
d_call: TRBD1; v_call: TRBV2; j_call: TRBJ2-4; clone_size: few; cdr3_aa: CAIGSTGTGEYF